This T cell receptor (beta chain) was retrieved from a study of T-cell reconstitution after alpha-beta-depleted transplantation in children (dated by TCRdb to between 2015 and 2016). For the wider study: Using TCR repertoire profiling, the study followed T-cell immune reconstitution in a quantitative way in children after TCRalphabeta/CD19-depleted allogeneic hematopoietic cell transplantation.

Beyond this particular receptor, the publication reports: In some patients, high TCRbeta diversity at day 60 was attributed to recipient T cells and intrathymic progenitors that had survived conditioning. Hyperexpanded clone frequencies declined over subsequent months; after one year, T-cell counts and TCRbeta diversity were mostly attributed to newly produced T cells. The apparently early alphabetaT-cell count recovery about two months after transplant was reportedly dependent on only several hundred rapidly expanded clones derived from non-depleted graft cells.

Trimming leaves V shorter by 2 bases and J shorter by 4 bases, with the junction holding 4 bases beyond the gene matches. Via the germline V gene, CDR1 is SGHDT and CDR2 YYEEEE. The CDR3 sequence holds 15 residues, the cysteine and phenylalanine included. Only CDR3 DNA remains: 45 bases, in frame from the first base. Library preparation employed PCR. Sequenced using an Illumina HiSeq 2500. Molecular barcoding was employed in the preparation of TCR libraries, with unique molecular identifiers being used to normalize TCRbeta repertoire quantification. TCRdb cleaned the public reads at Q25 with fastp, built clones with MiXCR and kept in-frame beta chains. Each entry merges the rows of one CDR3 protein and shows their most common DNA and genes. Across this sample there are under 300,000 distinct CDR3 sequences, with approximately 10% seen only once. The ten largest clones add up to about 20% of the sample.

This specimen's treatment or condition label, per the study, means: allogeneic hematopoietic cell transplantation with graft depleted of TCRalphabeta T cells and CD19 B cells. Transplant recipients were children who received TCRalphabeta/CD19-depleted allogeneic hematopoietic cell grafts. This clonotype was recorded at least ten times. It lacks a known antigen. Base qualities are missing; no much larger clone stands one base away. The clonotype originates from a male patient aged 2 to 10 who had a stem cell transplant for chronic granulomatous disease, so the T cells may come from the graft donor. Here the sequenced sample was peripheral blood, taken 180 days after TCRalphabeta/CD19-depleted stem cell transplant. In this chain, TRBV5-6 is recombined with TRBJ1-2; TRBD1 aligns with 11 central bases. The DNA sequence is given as TGTGCCAGCAGCTTCCGGGACAGGGGGGGCTATGGCTACACCTTC. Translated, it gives CASSFRDRGGYGYTF.